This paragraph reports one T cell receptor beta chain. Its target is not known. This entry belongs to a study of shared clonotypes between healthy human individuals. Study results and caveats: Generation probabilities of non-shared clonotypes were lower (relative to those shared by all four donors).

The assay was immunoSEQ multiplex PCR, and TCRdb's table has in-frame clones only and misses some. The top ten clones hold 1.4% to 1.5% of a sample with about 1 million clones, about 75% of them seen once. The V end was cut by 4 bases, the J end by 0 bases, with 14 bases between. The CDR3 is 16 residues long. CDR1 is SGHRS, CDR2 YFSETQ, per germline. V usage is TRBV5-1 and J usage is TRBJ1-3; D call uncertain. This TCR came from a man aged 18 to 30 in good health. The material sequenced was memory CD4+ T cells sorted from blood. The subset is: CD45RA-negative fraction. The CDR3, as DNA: TGCGCCAGCAGCCTGGACTGGGGTGGCTCTGGAAACACCATATATTTT. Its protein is CASSLDWGGSGNTIYF. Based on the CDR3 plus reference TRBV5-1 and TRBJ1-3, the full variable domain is KAGVTQTPRYLIKTRGQQVTLSCSPISGHRSVSWYQQTPGQGLQFLFEYFSETQRNKGNFPGRFSGRQFSNSRSEMNVSTLELGDSALYLCASSLDWGGSGNTIYFGEGSWLTVV.